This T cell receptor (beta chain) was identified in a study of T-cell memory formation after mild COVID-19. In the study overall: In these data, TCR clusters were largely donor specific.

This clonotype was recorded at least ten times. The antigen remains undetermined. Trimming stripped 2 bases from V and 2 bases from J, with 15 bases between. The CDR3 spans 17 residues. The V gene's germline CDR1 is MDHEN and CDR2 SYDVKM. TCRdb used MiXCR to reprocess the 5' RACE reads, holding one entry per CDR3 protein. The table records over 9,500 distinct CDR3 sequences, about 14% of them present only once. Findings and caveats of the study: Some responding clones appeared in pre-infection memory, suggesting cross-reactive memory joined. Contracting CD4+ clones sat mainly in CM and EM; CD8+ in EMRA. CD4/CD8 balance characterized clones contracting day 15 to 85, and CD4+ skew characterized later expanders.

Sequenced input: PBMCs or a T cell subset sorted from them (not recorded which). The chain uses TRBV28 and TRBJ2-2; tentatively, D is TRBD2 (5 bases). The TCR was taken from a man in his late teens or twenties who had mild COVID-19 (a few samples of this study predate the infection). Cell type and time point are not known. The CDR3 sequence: CASSLLSWGVNTGELFF. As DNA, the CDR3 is TGTGCCAGCAGTTTACTCAGTTGGGGAGTCAACACCGGGGAGCTGTTTTTT.